The subject of this entry is one T cell receptor (beta chain). Its antigen is not yet known. No qualities accompany the bases; no much larger clone lies one base away. What this sample's time point label stands for: roughly 25 months on ibrutinib. For TCR beta library preparation, around 2 micrograms of genomic DNA were isolated from cryopreserved PBMCs. Longitudinal blood samples from CLL patients receiving ibrutinib monotherapy were subjected to high-throughput TCR beta sequencing. The patients took part in an open-label, single-center phase 2 trial of ibrutinib monotherapy. A MiSeq instrument was used for deep resolution sequencing, which targeted depths ranging from 1 in 1 million up to 1 in 200,000 T cells, with coverage averaging 10x for each clonotype. The immunoSEQ hsTCRB Kit was used to generate TCR beta libraries. The original pipeline was this. The data were analyzed with ImmunoSEQ Analyzer and ImmunoSEQ Data Assistant, and V, D and J gene assignments followed IMGT definitions. Clonality, which ranges from 0 to 1, was calculated by subtracting the normalized Shannon entropy of productive rearrangement frequencies from one. Only overrepresented clonotypes making up at least 0.05% of the repertoire of each patient were included in the public clonotype analysis. Fewer than 15 age-matched healthy donor repertoires from immuneACCESS served as clonality controls. Held by TCRdb, this immuneACCESS table contains in-frame sequences only and omits some clones. Under half of the omission traces to an unresolved V gene where checked; the cause of the rest is unknown. V, J and clone size derive from that table, while D and trimming were established from the DNA sequence. The sample table records 27,000 or so clones; 75% to 85% of these occur just once. In total, the top ten clones hold 6.5% to 8% of the sample.

These data originate in a study of cytotoxic CD8 clonotypes in ibrutinib-treated CLL (dated by TCRdb to the early 2020s). With regard to the full study: The cohort was composed of around twelve relapsed/refractory and around 15 treatment-naive patients; IGHV unmutated status was identified in roughly 17 patients. Patients were still on ibrutinib when every remission and progressive disease sample was collected. Samples at response were collected after a median of 12 months of treatment, with a range of roughly 6 to 36 months. Longitudinal samples were available for about 30% of the roughly 86 trial participants. Responses were partial in around 24 patients and complete in 2; after median approximately 69 months follow-up, some 15 stayed in remission and 12 progressed. Cryopreserved peripheral blood mononuclear cells were collected before treatment, at response, and at either disease progression or sustained remission. Samples averaged roughly 280,000 productive templates and about 94,000 productive rearrangements.

Study-wide findings and limitations: Clonality rose at ibrutinib response, remained stable during sustained remission, and dropped back toward baseline at progression. Baseline clonality was found to be higher than that of age-matched healthy donors and was strongly correlated with circulating CD8+ T-cell counts. Public clonotypes were rare and either contracted or stayed stable during treatment, and the rise in clonality at ibrutinib response reflected the expansion of private clonotypes. Sampling times were not matched between sustained-remission and progressing patients, and lymph node repertoires were not studied.

Inclusive of the bounding cysteine and phenylalanine, the CDR3 is 14 residues long. The DNA shown is the 42-base CDR3, in frame from base 1. After removal of 5 bases from V and 8 bases from J, the junction retains 8 bases not matched to a gene. Based on the germline V gene, the CDR1 and CDR2 sequences are MRHNA and SNTAGT. The sequence derives from a human donor with chronic lymphocytic leukemia. The chain employs TRBV6-4 and TRBJ2-1, with 8 central nucleotides matching TRBD2. Sequencing was performed on PBMCs, taken after 24 months of ibrutinib treatment. CDR3 loop: CASSTGGASHEQFF. The DNA reads as follows: TGTGCCAGCAGTACGGGGGGGGCCTCACATGAGCAGTTCTTC.